This TCR beta chain was documented in a study of T cells in Graves' hyperthyroidism and ophthalmopathy. Study context: Any treatment followed the collection of peripheral blood at initial diagnosis.

Amplified regions were TCR beta CDR3 sequences from RNA transcripts. HTBI primers were the set used in a first-round RT-PCR of the TCR CDR3. TCRdb redid the calling of the multiplex PCR reads with MiXCR, one entry per CDR3 protein. The sample consists of fewer than 400,000 distinct CDR3 sequences, roughly 17% of them appearing once. Aged 18 to 65, the patients had hyperthyroidism that was newly diagnosed and had lasted under 2 months. Investigators excluded patients with uncontrolled infection, other autoimmune disease, pregnancy or lactation. The PBMCs studied were ones that came from approximately 9.9 ml fresh peripheral blood. V gave up 8 bases and J gave up 6 bases, with 13 bases separating them. Germline V gene lookup returns CDR1 PRHDT and CDR2 FYEKMQ (reference sequence). This CDR3 region has 13 residues.

This receptor was taken from a man aged 25-45 years with Graves' hyperthyroidism. The sequenced sample was blood. The chain carries TRBV13 and TRBJ2-2, with D unresolved. The CDR3 spells CASRRWGSGELFF. The CDR3 nucleotides are TGTGCCAGCCGCCGATGGGGTTCCGGGGAGCTGTTTTTT.